Listed here is a single TCR beta chain. TCRdb re-called the 5' RACE reads with MiXCR, one entry per CDR3 protein. Of 400,000 to 450,000 distinct CDR3 sequences in the sample, 18% were seen once. This sample was taken from a study of T-cell memory formation after mild COVID-19. Germline-derived CDR1 and CDR2 are LGHDT and YNNKEL (reference sequence). V was clipped by 3 bases and J by 2 bases, with 8 bases between them. The CDR3 sequence is 14 residues long. The sequencing sample was made of PBMCs or a T cell subset sorted from them (not recorded which). The sequence came from a man aged 18 to 30 who had mild COVID-19 (a few samples of this study predate the infection). Cell type and time point are not known. The chain employs TRBV3-1 and TRBJ1-3; possibly TRBD1 for D (6 bases). The DNA of the CDR3 is TGTGCCAGCAGCCAGACAGGAGCTGGAAACACCATATATTTT. It translates to CASSQTGAGNTIYF.